Listed below are T cell receptor beta chains from one sample, sequenced in a study of cytomegalovirus exposure and HLA in healthy donors. Sequencing was performed with immunoSEQ multiplex PCR; in TCRdb, only in-frame clones are kept and a portion is missing. Of approximately 140,000 clones in the sample, around 87% were seen once. The sequenced sample was PBMCs. These receptors were obtained from a man aged 18 to 30 in good health and CMV-seropositive. The CDR3 runs from the conserved cysteine through the conserved F or W. A D gene is named only where the DNA matches it firmly. Only some rows state a clone size, as once, few, many or a class for expanded clones.

. | TRBJ1-1 | TRBV28 | . | TGTGCCAGCAGGTGGACAGAAAACACTGAAGCTTTCTTT | CASRWTENTEAFF
. | TRBJ2-2 | TRBV7-9 | TRBD1 | TGTGCCAGCAGCCTAGGGACAGCGAACACCGGGGAGCTGTTTTTT | CASSLGTANTGELFF
. | TRBJ2-7 | TRBV29-1 | TRBD1 | TGCAGCGTTGGCGAAGGGGGCATGCGCGAGCAGTACTTC | CSVGEGGMREQYF
. | TRBJ2-3 | TRBV11-3 | . | TGTGCCAGCAGCTTCGCAGATCCTTGGCTGACAGATACGCAGTATTTT | CASSFADPWLTDTQYF
. | TRBJ2-7 | TRBV9 | TRBD1 | TGTGCCAGCAGCAAGCGGACAGGGGGCTTAACAGTGCAGTACTTC | CASSKRTGGLTVQYF
. | TRBJ1-1 | TRBV2 | TRBD1 | TGTGCCAGCACCGGACAGGGGTATCGTTATGCTTTCTTT | CASTGQGYRYAFF
. | TRBJ2-7 | TRBV27 | . | TGTGCCAGCAGGCGAACGACAGGACACTCCTACGAGCAGTACTTC | CASRRTTGHSYEQYF
. | TRBJ1-1 | TRBV15 | . | TGTGCCACCAGCAGGCAGGTGAACACTGAAGCTTTCTTT | CATSRQVNTEAFF
. | TRBJ2-7 | TRBV4-2 | . | TGTGCCAGCAGCCAAGACTCGAACAGTCCCTACGAGCAGTACTTC | CASSQDSNSPYEQYF
. | TRBJ1-1 | TRBV30 | . | TGTGCCTGGAATGGGGGGGCGTCCACTGAAGCTTTCTTT | CAWNGGASTEAFF
. | TRBJ2-7 | TRBV2 | . | TGTGCCAGCACCTCTGGTGGGGCGGGGACGTACGAGCAGTACTTC | CASTSGGAGTYEQYF
. | TRBJ2-1 | TRBV4-2 | TRBD2 | TGTGCCAGCAGCCAAGAGGGACTAGCTTCTTACAGTCAGTTCTTC | CASSQEGLASYSQFF
once | TRBJ1-2 | TRBV7-8 | . | TGTGCCAGCAGCTTAGGAGGTCAGGCAATGGGGCCTAACTATGGCTACACCTTC | CASSLGGQAMGPNYGYTF
. | TRBJ1-3 | TRBV19 | TRBD1 | TGTGCCAGTAGTAAGAGGGACAGGGGAAACACCATATATTTT | CASSKRDRGNTIYF
. | TRBJ2-3 | TRBV4-1 | . | TGCGCCAGCAGCCAACAATACAGGGCGACTAGCACAGATACGCAGTATTTT | CASSQQYRATSTDTQYF
once | TRBJ1-4 | TRBV15 | . | TGTGCCACCAGCAGAGAAGGAGGCAACCTTAATGAAAAACTGTTTTTT | CATSREGGNLNEKLFF
few | TRBJ1-4 | TRBV7-9 | . | TGTGCCAGCAGCTTAAGCTCAACTAATGAAAAACTGTTTTTT | CASSLSSTNEKLFF
. | TRBJ1-1 | TRBV7-6 | . | TGTGCCAGCAGCCCCAAGGGGAGGAACTGGGCTTTCTTT | CASSPKGRNWAFF
many | TRBJ1-2 | TRBV6-5 | TRBD1 | TGTGCCAGCCGCCGACAGGGGGGTGGCTACACCTTC | CASRRQGGGYTF
. | TRBJ2-7 | TRBV5-1 | . | TGCGCCAGCACCCGGACGGGGGACTCCTCCTACGAGCAGTACTTC | CASTRTGDSSYEQYF
few | TRBJ2-1 | TRBV6-1 | TRBD2 | TGTGCCAGCAGTGATCGGCTAGCGGGGGGACCTTCCTACAATGAGCAGTTCTTC | CASSDRLAGGPSYNEQFF
. | TRBJ2-1 | TRBV9 | TRBD2 | TGTGCCAGCAGCGTGGGTAGCGGGAGCTCCTATGAGCAGTTCTTC | CASSVGSGSSYEQFF
. | TRBJ2-1 | TRBV11-2 | . | TGTGCCAGCAGCCGAGGACACTACAATGAGCAGTTCTTC | CASSRGHYNEQFF
once | TRBJ2-1 | TRBV2 | TRBD2 | TGTGCCAGCAGTGAAGCGCAGACTAGCGGGAGGAGTGAGCAGTTCTTC | CASSEAQTSGRSEQFF
once | TRBJ2-7 | TRBV2 | . | TGTGCCAGCATCCCTTCCCAACAGCTCTCCGACTCCTACGAGCAGTACTTC | CASIPSQQLSDSYEQYF
once | TRBJ2-2 | TRBV25-1 | . | TGTGCCAGCAGTGAGACAGATCCGAACACCGGGGAGCTGTTTTTT | CASSETDPNTGELFF
once | TRBJ1-2 | TRBV5-4 | TRBD1 | TGTGCCAGCAGCTTGGGACGGGACAGCTATGGCTACACCTTC | CASSLGRDSYGYTF
. | TRBJ1-2 | TRBV11-2 | TRBD1 | TGTGCCAGCGCCCTTAGTTTGGGGAGACAGGGGGCGGGAGACTATGGCTACACCTTC | CASALSLGRQGAGDYGYTF
. | TRBJ2-7 | TRBV30 | . | TGTGCCTGGAGTACGACTAGGAGGGCCGAGCAGTACTTC | CAWSTTRRAEQYF
. | TRBJ1-3 | TRBV2 | TRBD1 | TGTGCCAGTTCTAGGGACAGGACTGGAAACACCATATATTTT | CASSRDRTGNTIYF
. | TRBJ1-1 | TRBV28 | . | TGTGCCAGCAGTAGCATTGCGGACGGGGTGAACACTGAAGCTTTCTTT | CASSSIADGVNTEAFF
. | TRBJ1-5 | TRBV15 | . | TGTGCCACCAGCAGAGATCGGGGATGGGGGCCCCAGCATTTT | CATSRDRGWGPQHF
. | TRBJ2-5 | TRBV7-2 | TRBD2 | TGTGCCAGCAGCTTCTTCCTAGCGGGGCCCCAAGAGACCCAGTACTTC | CASSFFLAGPQETQYF
. | TRBJ2-7 | TRBV27 | TRBD1 | TGTGCCAGCAGTTTGAGGGGGGGACAGGGGTACACCTACGAGCAGTACTTC | CASSLRGGQGYTYEQYF
many | TRBJ2-1 | TRBV4-1 | TRBD2 | TGCGCCAGCAGCGGGGATGAAGCGGGGTCCTACAATGAGCAGTTCTTC | CASSGDEAGSYNEQFF
. | TRBJ2-7 | TRBV6-1 | . | TGTGCCAGCAATGGGCGGCAGGGAAACGAGCAGTACTTC | CASNGRQGNEQYF
. | TRBJ1-2 | TRBV4-2 | . | TGTGCCAGCAGGCAGGGTGACTATGGCTACACCTTC | CASRQGDYGYTF
. | TRBJ2-5 | TRBV9 | . | TGTGCCAGCAGCGTATGGGGGGGCAGAGGAGAGACCCAGTACTTC | CASSVWGGRGETQYF
. | TRBJ1-2 | TRBV5-4 | TRBD1 | TGTGCCAGCAGCTATACTCAGGGGGAAGGCTACACCTTC | CASSYTQGEGYTF
. | TRBJ2-5 | TRBV28 | TRBD2 | TGTGCCAGCGGCACTAGCGGGAGAGAGGGTTCCCAAGAGACCCAGTACTTC | CASGTSGREGSQETQYF
. | TRBJ2-7 | TRBV9 | . | TGTGCCAGCAGCGAAGGAGACTCGCCCTCCTACGAGCAGTACTTC | CASSEGDSPSYEQYF
. | TRBJ2-1 | TRBV2 | . | TGTGCCAGCAGAACAGGGTGGACCTACAATGAGCAGTTCTTC | CASRTGWTYNEQFF